The 5 T cell receptor beta chains presented below share a single source sample, sequenced in a study of T-cell reconstitution after alpha-beta-depleted transplantation in children. Unique molecular identifiers were built into the TCRbeta library. Via MiXCR, TCRdb re-called the PCR reads, giving one row per CDR3 protein. The repertoire holds about 230,000 distinct CDR3 sequences, 9.7% seen once, with about 5% in the top ten. Source: PBMCs from the stem cell graft donor, taken from the stem cell graft. These receptors originate from a human donor who donated a stem cell graft to a child with SCID.

This rearrangement joins TRBV20-1 to TRBJ2-5; no definite D call. This CDR3 has 13 residues. The germline V and J ends were trimmed by 1 base and 3 bases, with 9 bases remaining between them. Germline CDR1 reads DFQATT; CDR2 reads SNEGSKA (reference sequence). This chain's CDR3 is CSARVVNEETQYF. CDR3 DNA: TGCAGTGCTAGAGTGGTAAATGAAGAGACCCAGTACTTC.

There are many counts of this clonotype. The rearrangement joins TRBV5-5 to TRBJ2-1, with 9 bases matching TRBD1. V dropped 4 bases and J dropped 0; count of bases not matched to a gene: 11. The CDR3 is made up of 18 amino acids. In germline, CDR1 is SGHKS, CDR2 YYEKEE (reference sequence). CDR3 bases: TGTGCCAGCAGCGTGGGACAGGGCTCCCTGGGCTCCTACAATGAGCAGTTCTTC. It is translated as CASSVGQGSLGSYNEQFF.

There are many counts of this clonotype. The rearrangement joins TRBV4-3 to TRBJ2-7; D unresolved. This CDR3 comprises 13 residues. V lost 0 bases to trimming and J lost 3 bases, with 6 bases between them. Germline V gene lookup returns CDR1 LGHNA and CDR2 YSLEER. CDR3: CASSQDPFYEQYF. CDR3 sequence (DNA): TGCGCCAGCAGCCAAGATCCCTTCTACGAGCAGTACTTC.

Turning to this clonotype: A much larger clone sits a single nucleotide away, making a read error possible. CDR3 in amino acids: CAISPSGTGGNELYF. DNA for the CDR3: TGTGCCATCAGCCCCTCCGGGACAGGGGGCAACGAGCTGTACTTC. V usage is TRBV10-3 and J usage is TRBJ2-7; 12 bases are a match to TRBD1. Germline CDR1 ENHRY, CDR2 SYGVKD. This CDR3 is 15 amino acids long.

This clonotype was counted many times. The chain joins TRBV15 to TRBJ2-5; TRBD2 matches 7 bases. The CDR3 sequence is 21 residues long. V dropped 1 base and J dropped 4; count of bases not matched to a gene: 24. The germline CDR1 and CDR2 sequences are LNHNV and YYDKDF (reference sequence). CDR3 coding DNA: TGTGCCACCAGCAGAGCTAAACTAGCGCTCTCCCCGTTGGGTCGATCAGAGACCCAGTACTTC. Protein: CATSRAKLALSPLGRSETQYF.